Listed below are T cell receptor beta chains from one sample, sequenced in a study of CD4 T cells in relation to SARS-CoV-2 and coronaviruses. Generated by immunoSEQ multiplex PCR, the TCRdb table keeps only in-frame clones and is missing some. This table holds around 26,000 clones, 74% found once. No cognate antigen is known for these TCRs. Sequencing was done on a sample of CD4+ T cells from PBMCs, cultured in vitro. The receptors originated from a human donor in good health. Each CDR3 is given with its conserved first and last residue. D genes are given only for firm matches. Part of the rows lack a size; the others show once, few, many or a class for expanded clones.

D gene	V gene	J gene	clone size	CDR3 DNA	CDR3 protein
.	TRBV6-5	TRBJ1-2	.	TGTGCCAGCAGACCGTATGAACTATTTGGCTACACCTTC	CASRPYELFGYTF
TRBD2	TRBV4-2	TRBJ2-3	once	TGTGCCAGCAGCCAAGACTCTCCGGGACTAGCGGGAGGGAACACAGATACGCAGTATTTT	CASSQDSPGLAGGNTDTQYF
.	TRBV10-3	TRBJ1-5	.	TGTGCCACTACTAGGGACAATAATCAGCCCCAGCATTTT	CATTRDNNQPQHF
.	TRBV18	TRBJ2-7	.	TGTGCCAGCTCACTGCAGGGATCCTCCTACGAGCAGTACTTC	CASSLQGSSYEQYF
.	TRBV5-1	TRBJ2-1	.	TGCGCCAGCAGCTTGGGGAGACAGGTGAAAAATGAGCAGTTCTTC	CASSLGRQVKNEQFF
.	TRBV7-9	TRBJ1-1	.	TGTGCCAGCAGCCTCGGTCCGACTGAAGCTTTCTTT	CASSLGPTEAFF
TRBD1	TRBV6-4	TRBJ1-2	.	TGTGCCAGCAGAGCCGAAGACAGGGAGGGGGGCTACACCTTC	CASRAEDREGGYTF
.	TRBV25-1	TRBJ2-3	.	TGTGCCTGCGGGGACCTTAACACAGATACGCAGTATTTT	CACGDLNTDTQYF
.	TRBV5-1	TRBJ2-3	.	TGCGCCAGCAGCTTTCAATTGGGCACAGATACGCAGTATTTT	CASSFQLGTDTQYF
.	TRBV9	TRBJ2-3	.	TGTGCCAGCAGCGTAGGGGGCGGAGGGGCCACAGATACGCAGTATTTT	CASSVGGGGATDTQYF
.	TRBV28	TRBJ2-7	few	TGTGCCAGCAGCCGCCCCTACGAGCAGTACTTC	CASSRPYEQYF
TRBD1	TRBV7-9	TRBJ1-2	few	TGTGCCAGCAGCCAGGGACAGGGGAGGATAGGCTACACCTTC	CASSQGQGRIGYTF
.	TRBV11-2	TRBJ1-4	.	TGTGCCAGCAGCCTCAGGGGACTAGGGGAAAAACTGTTTTTT	CASSLRGLGEKLFF
.	TRBV19	TRBJ1-3	.	TGTGCCAGTAGTATCCCGCCTGGACGGAGCGGAGGAAACACCATATATTTT	CASSIPPGRSGGNTIYF
.	TRBV6-2/TRBV6-3	TRBJ1-3	.	TGTGCCAGCAGTTACGGCGGAGCAGCGTCACACACCATATATTTT	CASSYGGAASHTIYF
.	TRBV30	TRBJ2-5	.	TGTGCCTGGAGTGTACCTCGGCTAGGACTGTCCTCGTCCCAGTACTTC	CAWSVPRLGLSSSQYF
.	TRBV7-2	TRBJ2-4	.	TGTGCCAGCAGCTTAGAAGGGATCCAAAACATTCAGTACTTC	CASSLEGIQNIQYF
.	TRBV5-4	TRBJ2-1	.	TGTGCCAGCACCCTGGGGAGGAGCTCCTACAATGAGCAGTTCTTC	CASTLGRSSYNEQFF
TRBD1	TRBV7-2	TRBJ1-6	.	TGTGCCAGCAGCTTTTTGCAGGGGGCCAGTTCACCCCTCCACTTT	CASSFLQGASSPLHF
TRBD1	TRBV7-7	TRBJ1-1	few	TGTGCCTCCCACCGGGGACAGGGGTACACTGAAGCTTTCTTT	CASHRGQGYTEAFF
TRBD1	TRBV28	TRBJ1-2	.	TGTGCCAGCAGTTTACTCGACAGGGTAAGGGGTGGCTACACCTTC	CASSLLDRVRGGYTF
.	TRBV7-2	TRBJ2-1	.	TGTGCCAGCAGCACAGACAGGACCGGGGGCAATGAGCAGTTCTTC	CASSTDRTGGNEQFF
.	TRBV4-1	TRBJ1-2	.	TGCGCCAGCAGCCAAGCGGGTGGGCTTGACTATGGCTACACCTTC	CASSQAGGLDYGYTF
.	TRBV7-8	TRBJ1-2	few	TGTGCCAGCAGCTTAGAGTCGGGTACTGGCTACACCTTC	CASSLESGTGYTF
.	TRBV7-2	TRBJ2-2	.	TGTGCCAGCTCCCAAGGGCACACCGGGGAGCTGTTTTTT	CASSQGHTGELFF
.	TRBV7-9	TRBJ1-2	.	TGTGCCAGCAGCTTAAGAGGGGAGATATGGGGCTACACCTTC	CASSLRGEIWGYTF
.	TRBV12-3/TRBV12-4	TRBJ2-5	.	TGTGCCAGCAGTCTGGGACAACAAGAGACCCAGTACTTC	CASSLGQQETQYF
TRBD1	TRBV6-1	TRBJ2-3	.	TGTGCCAGCAGTGAAGCGGCGGGACAGGGGTCAGATACGCAGTATTTT	CASSEAAGQGSDTQYF
.	TRBV5-4	TRBJ1-2	.	TGTGCCAGCAGCCCGGAGGGCGTAGCTATTTCGGGCTACACCTTC	CASSPEGVAISGYTF
.	TRBV2	TRBJ2-7	few	TGTGCCAGCGGGGCCCGTTCGGGCGGGCAGTACTTC	CASGARSGGQYF
TRBD1	TRBV29-1	TRBJ2-1	.	TGCAGCGTTGGACAGGGCGTAACTGAGCAGTTCTTC	CSVGQGVTEQFF
TRBD1	TRBV3-1/TRBV3-2	TRBJ1-6	few	TGTGCCAGCAGCCCGGGACAGGAGAATTCACCCCTCCACTTT	CASSPGQENSPLHF
.	TRBV11-2	TRBJ1-6	.	TGTGCCAGCAGCTTCGAGGCTAATTCACCCCTCCACTTT	CASSFEANSPLHF
.	TRBV7-2	TRBJ1-2	.	TGTGCCAGCAGCTTAGGGACACCCAAGTATGGCTACACCTTC	CASSLGTPKYGYTF
.	TRBV12-3/TRBV12-4	TRBJ1-1	.	TGTGCCAGCAGCCACGCTGGGTACACTGAAGCTTTCTTT	CASSHAGYTEAFF
.	TRBV9	TRBJ2-1	.	TGTGCCAGCAGCCGACAGGGAGGGTCCTACAATGAGCAGTTCTTC	CASSRQGGSYNEQFF
.	TRBV10-3	TRBJ2-7	.	TGTGCCATCAGAGGGGATCACTCCTACGAGCAGTACTTC	CAIRGDHSYEQYF
TRBD2	TRBV5-1	TRBJ2-3	.	TGCGCCAGCAGCCTAACCAGCGGGGACACAGATACGCAGTATTTT	CASSLTSGDTDTQYF
TRBD1	TRBV18	TRBJ1-4	.	TGTGCCAGCTCACCACCGGGACAGGGGACACCAAAGAAACTGTTTTTT	CASSPPGQGTPKKLFF
TRBD1	TRBV7-2	TRBJ1-2	.	TGTGCCAGCAGCCTGCAGGGAGGGACAGGGGGCCTTAACTATGGCTACACCTTC	CASSLQGGTGGLNYGYTF
.	TRBV2	TRBJ2-3	once	TGTGCCAGCAGGGGGTTCGGGGAAACAGATACGCAGTATTTT	CASRGFGETDTQYF
.	TRBV24-1	TRBJ1-5	medium-sized	TGTGCCACCAGTGACCCCGGTCAGCCCCAGCATTTT	CATSDPGQPQHF
.	TRBV5-1	TRBJ2-1	few	TGCGCCAGCAGTGTCGCGGAGGCCTACAATGAGCAGTTCTTC	CASSVAEAYNEQFF
.	TRBV6-1	TRBJ2-1	.	TGTGCCAGCAGTGAAGGCCCCAGTGGGGGCTACAATGAGCAGTTCTTC	CASSEGPSGGYNEQFF
TRBD1	TRBV2	TRBJ1-5	.	TGTGCCACCCGGACAGGGCAAATGGGCAATCAGCCCCAGCATTTT	CATRTGQMGNQPQHF
TRBD1	TRBV27	TRBJ2-7	few	TGTGCCAGCAGTTTAAGGACAGGGTGGGAATACGAGCAGTACTTC	CASSLRTGWEYEQYF
.	TRBV7-9	TRBJ2-7	.	TGTGCCAGCAGCTCCCCGCGGCAGGGGGGACAATCCAGCTACGAGCAGTACTTC	CASSSPRQGGQSSYEQYF
.	TRBV5-1	TRBJ1-1	.	TGCGCCAGCAGCCAACCCGGCAGTGACACTGAAGCTTTCTTT	CASSQPGSDTEAFF
TRBD2	TRBV11-2	TRBJ2-1	.	TGTGCCAGCAGCTCCCCTAGCGGGATTTCCTACAATGAGCAGTTCTTC	CASSSPSGISYNEQFF
TRBD2	TRBV10-1	TRBJ2-7	.	TGCGCCAGCAGTGGGTGGGTAGCGGGGGCCTACGAGCAGTACTTC	CASSGWVAGAYEQYF
.	TRBV7-8	TRBJ1-5	few	TGTGCCAGCAGCTTAGATTCGGGCAATCAGCCCCAGCATTTT	CASSLDSGNQPQHF
.	TRBV6-2/TRBV6-3	TRBJ1-5	.	TGTGCCAGCAGTTACTCTTTCGGGGAGTTAAATCAGCCCCAGCATTTT	CASSYSFGELNQPQHF
.	TRBV2	TRBJ2-5	once	TGTGCCAGCAGTGGGCATGGGGCAGAGACCCAGTACTTC	CASSGHGAETQYF
.	TRBV25-1	TRBJ2-1	.	TGTGCCAGCAGTGAATACTCGGGGGACTCCTACAATGAGCAGTTCTTC	CASSEYSGDSYNEQFF
TRBD1	TRBV19	TRBJ2-7	.	TGTGCCAGTAGTATCCTCGGGACAGGGGAAGAGCAGTACTTC	CASSILGTGEEQYF
.	TRBV5-4	TRBJ2-6	.	TGTGCCAGCAGCTTCTCTGGGGCCAACGTCCTGACTTTC	CASSFSGANVLTF
.	TRBV5-1	TRBJ1-2	large	TGCGCCAGCAGCATGGAGGTCGGGGGTGGTGGCTACACCTTC	CASSMEVGGGGYTF
TRBD2	TRBV4-1	TRBJ2-6	.	TGCGCCAGCAGCCTTGGTGGGACTAGGAACGTCCTGACTTTC	CASSLGGTRNVLTF
.	TRBV7-9	TRBJ1-2	.	TGTGCCAGCAGCTTAGGGGAATCAACAGGCTACACCTTC	CASSLGESTGYTF